These 13 T cell receptor beta chains share one sample of origin, sequenced in a study of shared clonotypes between healthy human individuals. TCRdb's copy holds only in-frame clones and misses some; the assay was immunoSEQ multiplex PCR. Of over 700,000 clones in the sample, over 60% were seen once. The sample comprised memory CD4+ T cells sorted from blood. Stated subset: CD45RA-negative fraction. These TCRs come from a woman in her twenties or thirties in good health.

This chain connects TRBV5-4 to TRBJ2-7, with D hard to call. CDR3 length: 15 residues. Per germline, CDR1 SGHNT and CDR2 YYREEE (reference sequence). Deletions cut 4 bases from V and 6 bases from J, with 20 bases between. The CDR3 DNA sequence: TGTGCCAGCAGCCTATCTGGATCACTGGCCGTCGAGCAGTACTTC. Its translation is CASSLSGSLAVEQYF. Complete variable domain (other parts from reference TRBV5-4 and TRBJ2-7): ETGVTQSPTHLIKTRGQQVTLRCSSQSGHNTVSWYQQALGQGPQFIFQYYREEENGRGNFPPRFSGLQFPNYSSELNVNALELDDSALYLCASSLSGSLAVEQYFGPGTRLTVT.

The genes are TRBV5-1 and TRBJ2-5; possibly TRBD1 for D (6 bases). This CDR3 region has 14 residues. Germline assignment: CDR1 SGHRS and CDR2 YFSETQ. Trimming cost V 0 bases and J 5 bases, with 11 bases left between them. The CDR3 loop is CASSLGQERETQYF. The CDR3 coding sequence is TGCGCCAGCAGCTTGGGACAGGAAAGGGAGACCCAGTACTTC.

This rearrangement joins TRBV28 to TRBJ1-5; D call uncertain. The CDR3 totals 17 residues. Trimming pared 6 bases from V and 1 base from J, leaving 19 bases between. Germline CDR1 reads MDHEN; CDR2 reads SYDVKM. For the CDR3, the DNA is TGTGCCAGCAGCCCATATAAAGGAGGGAACAGCAATCAGCCCCAGCATTTT. Translating it yields CASSPYKGGNSNQPQHF.

As to this clone: This may be a read error: a much more frequent sequence differs by one nucleotide. The V call is TRBV27, the J call TRBJ2-3, with TRBD2 identical over 8 bases. V lost 6 bases, J lost 2 bases, and 4 bases stayed unmatched. The CDR3 contains 14 residues. Germline V CDR1 and CDR2: MNHEY, SMNVEV (reference sequence). The CDR3 DNA reads TGTGCCAGCAGACGAGCGGGAGCCACAGATACGCAGTATTTT. This encodes CASRRAGATDTQYF.

This clone appeared a single time. Other nucleotide sequences in the sample specify the same CDR3. The genes are TRBV5-6 and TRBJ1-2; 8 bases are shared with TRBD1. Per the germline V gene, CDR1 is SGHDT and CDR2 is YYEEEE. The CDR3 contains 13 residues. V lost 0 bases and J lost 5; bases outside the gene matches: 0. In DNA, the CDR3 is TGTGCCAGCAGCTTGGGGACAGGGTATGGCTACACCTTC. Amino acids: CASSLGTGYGYTF.

The chain uses TRBV28 and TRBJ2-7, with TRBD1 matching over 10 bases. The trim removed 5 bases at V and 5 bases at J, leaving 9 bases unmatched. The germline CDR1 and CDR2 sequences are MDHEN and SYDVKM. There are 15 residues in the CDR3. This chain's CDR3 is CASSHNWDRGNEQYF. In nucleotides, the CDR3 is TGTGCCAGCAGTCATAACTGGGACAGGGGTAACGAGCAGTACTTC.

The J gene is TRBJ2-7, the V gene TRBV2; 14 nucleotides line up with TRBD2. The CDR3 runs to 15 residues. J lost 4 bases, V lost 6 bases, and 5 bases had no gene match. Germline V CDR1 and CDR2: SNHLY, FYNNEI. CDR3 DNA: TGTGCCAGCAGCGCCGGGACTAGCGGGAGTTACGAGCAGTACTTC. As protein: CASSAGTSGSYEQYF.

The rearrangement uses TRBV4-2 and TRBJ2-5; 10 bases align to TRBD2. With 0 bases clipped from V and 4 bases from J, the junction kept 5 bases outside the gene matches. Germline V gene data show CDR1 as LGHNA and CDR2 as YNFKEQ. This CDR3 is 16 amino acids long. The DNA of the CDR3 is TGTGCCAGCAGCCAAGATTCCCTAGCGGGAGTAGAGACCCAGTACTTC. Translated: CASSQDSLAGVETQYF.

CDR3: CASSLEPVVVPGTQYF. Here the CDR3 DNA reads TGTGCCAGCAGCTTAGAGCCGGTCGTGGTCCCGGGGACCCAGTACTTC. The rearrangement uses TRBV7-2 and TRBJ2-5, with D unresolved. There are 16 residues in the CDR3. Trimming shortened V by 1 base and J by 7 bases, and 19 bases separated the two germline ends. The germline CDR1 and CDR2 sequences are SGHTA and FQGNSA.

This chain's CDR3 is CASSPTDMNTEAFF. CDR3 nucleotide sequence: TGTGCCAGCTCACCTACGGACATGAACACTGAAGCTTTCTTT. The chain has TRBV18 and TRBJ1-1; possible D gene TRBD1, 5 bases. The germline CDR1 and CDR2 sequences are KGHSH and LQKENI. There are 14 residues in the CDR3. Trimming removed 3 bases at V and 0 bases at J, with 8 bases between.

This chain connects TRBV19 to TRBJ1-5; TRBD1 agrees at 7 bases. Germline CDR1 and CDR2: LNHDA and SQIVND (reference sequence). V shed 5 bases and J 1 base; nucleotides not matched to a gene: 8. This CDR3 region has 16 residues. CDR3 nucleotides: TGTGCCAGTAGTGAAACAGGGGCGGTGAGCAATCAGCCCCAGCATTTT. Amino acids: CASSETGAVSNQPQHF.

The chain couples TRBV10-3 to TRBJ2-7; D gene ambiguous. V was trimmed by 1 base and J by 3 bases, leaving 13 bases between them. Germline assignment: CDR1 ENHRY and CDR2 SYGVKD. The CDR3 runs to 15 residues. CDR3 residues: CAISELSTARYEQYF. Here the CDR3 DNA reads TGTGCCATCAGTGAGTTATCCACGGCGCGCTACGAGCAGTACTTC.

The J gene is TRBJ2-7, the V gene TRBV6-6; 10 nucleotides align to TRBD1. V shed 10 bases, J shed 5 bases, and the junction held 11 bases outside the gene matches. Germline CDR1 and CDR2: MNHNY and SVGAGI (reference sequence). The CDR3 is 14 residues long. CDR3 bases: TGTGCCACCAGACGGACAGGGGGACTCGACGAGCAGTACTTC. The encoded protein is CATRRTGGLDEQYF.